Sequencing of this TCR beta chain was carried out in a study of shared T cell receptors in the human thymus. This clone was counted a few times. Sequencing was performed with immunoSEQ multiplex PCR; in TCRdb, only in-frame clones are kept and a portion is missing. Found here are more than 550,000 clones, 87% of them singletons; the top ten hold 0.0094%. Germline lookup yields CDR1 SGHTA and CDR2 FQGNSA. The CDR3 contains 17 residues. V gave up 3 bases and J gave up 3 bases; unmatched junction bases: 7. The same sample was also used in a study of human thymus T cells. From that report: Thymus was obtained from resections taken during corrective heart surgery.

V is TRBV7-2 and J is TRBJ2-7; 14 nucleotides match TRBD2. This clonotype was obtained from a boy under two years old with a congenital heart defect. The sample taken for sequencing was thymocytes. The CDR3 protein is CASSLGTSGRLGYEQYF. Written as DNA, the CDR3 is TGTGCCAGCAGCTTGGGGACTAGCGGGAGATTGGGCTACGAGCAGTACTTC.